This entry concerns a single T cell receptor beta chain. This record comes from a study of cytomegalovirus exposure and HLA in healthy donors. 60 Vbeta and 13 Jbeta primers were used in PCR. Assay: immunoSEQ multiplex PCR; the TCRdb copy retains only in-frame clones and omits some. The sample yields about 120,000 clones, about three quarters seen once. Trimming took 5 bases from V and 1 from J, leaving 15 bases between them. The CDR3 totals 15 residues. Germline CDR1 is SGHTA and CDR2 is FQGNSA. The gene calls are TRBV7-2 and TRBJ2-7; D is undetermined. Sequencing input: PBMCs. This clonotype was sampled from a woman aged 30 to 39 in good health and CMV-seropositive. The CDR3 nucleotides are TGTGCCAGCAGCCCTTCCTCCGGCAGGTCCTACGAGCAGTACTTC. It encodes CASSPSSGRSYEQYF.